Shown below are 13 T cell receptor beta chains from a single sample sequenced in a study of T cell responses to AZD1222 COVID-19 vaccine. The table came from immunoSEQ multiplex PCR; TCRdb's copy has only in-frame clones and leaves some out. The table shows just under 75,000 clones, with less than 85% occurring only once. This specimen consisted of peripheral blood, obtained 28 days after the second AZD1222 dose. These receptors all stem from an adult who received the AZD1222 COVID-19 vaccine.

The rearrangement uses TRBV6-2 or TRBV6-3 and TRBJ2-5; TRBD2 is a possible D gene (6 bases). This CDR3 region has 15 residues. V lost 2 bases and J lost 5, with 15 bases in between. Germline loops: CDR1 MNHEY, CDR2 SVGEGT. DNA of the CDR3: TGTGCCAGCAGTTACGGGAGGCCATCGGGGGAGACCCAGTACTTC. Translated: CASSYGRPSGETQYF.

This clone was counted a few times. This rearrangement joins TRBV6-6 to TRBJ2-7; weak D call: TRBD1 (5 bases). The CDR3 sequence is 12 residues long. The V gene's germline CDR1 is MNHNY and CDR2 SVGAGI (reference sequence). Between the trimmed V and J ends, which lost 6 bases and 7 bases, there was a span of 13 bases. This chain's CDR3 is CASSQGVGEQYF. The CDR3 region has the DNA TGTGCCAGCAGCCAAGGGGTGGGAGAGCAGTACTTC.

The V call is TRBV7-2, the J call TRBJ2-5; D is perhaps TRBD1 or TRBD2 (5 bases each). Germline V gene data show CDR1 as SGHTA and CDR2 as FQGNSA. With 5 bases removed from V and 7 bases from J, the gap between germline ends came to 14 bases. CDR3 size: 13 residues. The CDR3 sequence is CASSIGTGGTQYF. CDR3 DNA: TGTGCCAGCAGCATAGGGACCGGCGGGACCCAGTACTTC.

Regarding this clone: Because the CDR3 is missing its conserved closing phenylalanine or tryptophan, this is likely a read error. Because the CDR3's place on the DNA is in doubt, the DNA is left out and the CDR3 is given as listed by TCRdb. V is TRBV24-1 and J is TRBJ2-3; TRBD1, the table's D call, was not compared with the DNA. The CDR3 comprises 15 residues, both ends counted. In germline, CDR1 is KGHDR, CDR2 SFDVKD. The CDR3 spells CATSDVPGTGYLEDP.

CDR3 in amino acids: CASSPDSYEQYF. Here the CDR3 DNA reads TGCGCCAGCAGCCCAGATTCCTACGAGCAGTACTTC. The V and J genes are TRBV5-1 and TRBJ2-7; D call uncertain. The germline V gene has CDR1 SGHRS and CDR2 YFSETQ. Trimming took 4 bases from V and 1 from J, leaving 6 bases between them. The CDR3 sequence is 12 residues long.

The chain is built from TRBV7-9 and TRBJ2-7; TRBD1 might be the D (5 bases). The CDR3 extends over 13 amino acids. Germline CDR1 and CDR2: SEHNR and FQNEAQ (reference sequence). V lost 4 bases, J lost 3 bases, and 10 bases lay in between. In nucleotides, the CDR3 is TGTGCCAGCAGCTCCTTTCAGGGCTACGAGCAGTACTTC. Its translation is CASSSFQGYEQYF.

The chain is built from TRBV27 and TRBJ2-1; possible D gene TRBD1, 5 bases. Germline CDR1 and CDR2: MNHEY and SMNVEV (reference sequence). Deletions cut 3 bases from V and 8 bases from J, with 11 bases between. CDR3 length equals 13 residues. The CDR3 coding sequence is TGTGCCAGCAGTTTGGGCAGGGCCTATGAGCAGTTCTTC. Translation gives CASSLGRAYEQFF.

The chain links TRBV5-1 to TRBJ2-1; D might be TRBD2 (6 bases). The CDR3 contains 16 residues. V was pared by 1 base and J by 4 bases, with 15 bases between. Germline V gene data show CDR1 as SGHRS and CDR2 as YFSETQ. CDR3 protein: CASSLRFWGDYNEQFF. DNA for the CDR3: TGCGCCAGCAGCTTGAGATTCTGGGGGGATTACAATGAGCAGTTCTTC.

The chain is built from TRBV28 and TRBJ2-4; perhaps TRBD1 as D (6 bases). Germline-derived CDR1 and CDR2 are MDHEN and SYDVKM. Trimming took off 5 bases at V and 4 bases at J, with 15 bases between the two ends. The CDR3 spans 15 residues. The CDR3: CASSVPGTRKNIQYF. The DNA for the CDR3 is TGTGCCAGCAGTGTCCCCGGGACAAGGAAAAACATTCAGTACTTC.

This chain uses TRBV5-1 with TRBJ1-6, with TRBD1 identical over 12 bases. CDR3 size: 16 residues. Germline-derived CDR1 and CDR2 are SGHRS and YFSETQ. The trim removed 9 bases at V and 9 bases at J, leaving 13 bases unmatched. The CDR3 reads CATSPEGQGAGSPLHF. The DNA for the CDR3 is TGCGCCACCTCCCCGGAGGGACAGGGGGCTGGTTCACCCCTCCACTTT.

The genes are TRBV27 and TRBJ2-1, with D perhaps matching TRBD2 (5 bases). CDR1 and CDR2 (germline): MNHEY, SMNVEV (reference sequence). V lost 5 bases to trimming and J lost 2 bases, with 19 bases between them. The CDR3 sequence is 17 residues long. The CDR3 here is CASSPRTGVGPYNEQFF. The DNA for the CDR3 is TGTGCCAGCAGTCCCCGGACTGGTGTCGGGCCCTACAATGAGCAGTTCTTC.

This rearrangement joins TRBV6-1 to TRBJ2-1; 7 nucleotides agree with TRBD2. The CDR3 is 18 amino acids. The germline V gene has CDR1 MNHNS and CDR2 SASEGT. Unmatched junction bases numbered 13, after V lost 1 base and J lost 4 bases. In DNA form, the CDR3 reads TGTGCCAGCAGTGAAGTGGTCCAGCGGGACGGCAAATACAATGAGCAGTTCTTC. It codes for CASSEVVQRDGKYNEQFF.

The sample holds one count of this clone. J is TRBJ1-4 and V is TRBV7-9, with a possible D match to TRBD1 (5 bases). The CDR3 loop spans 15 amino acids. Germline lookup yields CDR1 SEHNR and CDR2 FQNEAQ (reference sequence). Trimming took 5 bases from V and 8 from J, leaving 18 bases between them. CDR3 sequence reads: CASSAPQEWGEKLFF. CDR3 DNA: TGTGCCAGCAGCGCCCCCCAAGAGTGGGGGGAAAAACTGTTTTTT.